Reported below is one TCR beta chain. Its specificity is unknown. Assay used: immunoSEQ multiplex PCR; TCRdb lists only in-frame clones, some missing. This table has about 350,000 clones, 85% appearing once. The treatment is: roughly 18 received Ad26.COV2.S at low or high dose, single or two shots; about 5 received placebo; per-sample allocation not given. Specimen acquisition occurred on day 63 following the initial vaccine or placebo injection. The germline gives CDR1 SGDLS, CDR2 YYNGEE. This CDR3 has 16 residues. V dropped 0 bases and J dropped 2 bases, with 13 bases sitting between them. The record originates from a study of Ad26.COV2.S vaccination and SARS-CoV-2 variants. Across the study: Once, or twice with 56 days between doses, Ad26.COV2.S was given intramuscularly.

Whole-study findings and limits: A substantial breadth of spike-specific CD8+ and CD4+ T cell responses after vaccination has been reported. The TCR breadth and depth analyses may have produced an underestimate of total T cell responses.

The V call is TRBV9, the J call TRBJ2-3, with D tentatively TRBD1 (6 bases). Sequences were derived from peripheral blood, sampled in a trial of Ad26.COV2.S vaccine versus placebo. The source of this sequence is a person between 18 and 59 years old who received the Ad26.COV2.S COVID-19 vaccine or a placebo. CDR3 protein: CASSVEGDPLTDTQYF. CDR3 DNA: TGTGCCAGCAGCGTAGAGGGGGACCCACTCACAGATACGCAGTATTTT.